The T cell receptor (beta chain) under discussion was sequenced for a study of OX40 agonist ivuxolimab in advanced cancers. Study in general: Intravenous ivuxolimab was administered to patients every 2 weeks at 0.01 to 10 mg/kg. Study results and caveats: On average, CD8+ T cells had more expanded clones than CD4+.

Sequenced by immunoSEQ multiplex PCR; TCRdb stores in-frame clones only, minus some. The sample lists 55,000 to 80,000 clones; 86% were seen once. In regard to this clone: Its matching antigen is unknown.

Looked up from germline, CDR1 is SGHTA and CDR2 is FQGTGA. Trimming pared 3 bases from V and 5 bases from J, leaving 20 bases between. This CDR3 is 16 amino acids long. The clonotype was recovered from an adult with an advanced solid tumor such as melanoma, head and neck, liver or kidney cancer. The material sequenced was CD4+ or CD8+ T cells sorted from blood, taken in a trial of the OX40 agonist ivuxolimab. The chain links TRBV7-3 to TRBJ2-7; a possible D gene is TRBD1 (6 bases). The CDR3 sequence is CASSLGLGTGMNEQYF. CDR3 in DNA: TGTGCCAGCAGCTTGGGTTTGGGCACAGGGATGAACGAGCAGTACTTC. The whole variable domain, remainder taken from reference TRBV7-3 and TRBJ2-7, is GAGVSQTPSNKVTEKGKYVELRCDPISGHTALYWYRQSLGQGPEFLIYFQGTGAADDSGLPNDRFFAVRPEGSVSTLKIQRTERGDSAVYLCASSLGLGTGMNEQYFGPGTRLTVT.